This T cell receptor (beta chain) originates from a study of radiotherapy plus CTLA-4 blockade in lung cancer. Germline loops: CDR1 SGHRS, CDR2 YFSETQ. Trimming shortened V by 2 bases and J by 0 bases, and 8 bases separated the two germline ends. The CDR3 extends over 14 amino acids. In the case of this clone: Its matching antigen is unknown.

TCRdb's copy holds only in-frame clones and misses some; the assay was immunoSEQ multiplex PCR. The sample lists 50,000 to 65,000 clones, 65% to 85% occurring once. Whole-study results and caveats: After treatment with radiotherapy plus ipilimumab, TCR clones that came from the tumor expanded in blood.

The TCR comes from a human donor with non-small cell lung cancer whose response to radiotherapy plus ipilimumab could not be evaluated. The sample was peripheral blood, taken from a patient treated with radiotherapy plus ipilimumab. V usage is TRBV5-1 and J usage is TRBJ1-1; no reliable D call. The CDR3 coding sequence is TGCGCCAGCAGCTTCGGCGGGATGAACACTGAAGCTTTCTTT. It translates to CASSFGGMNTEAFF. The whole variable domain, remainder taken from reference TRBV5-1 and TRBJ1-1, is KAGVTQTPRYLIKTRGQQVTLSCSPISGHRSVSWYQQTPGQGLQFLFEYFSETQRNKGNFPGRFSGRQFSNSRSEMNVSTLELGDSALYLCASSFGGMNTEAFFGQGTRLTVV.